This T cell receptor (beta chain) was sequenced for a study of OX40 agonist ivuxolimab in advanced cancers. The table came from immunoSEQ multiplex PCR; TCRdb's copy has only in-frame clones and leaves some out. Of roughly 48,000 clones detected, about 88% appear once; the ten largest clones hold 1.1%. The study, taken as a whole, reports: The study found that CD8+ T cells averaged more expanded clones than CD4+. Antigen specificity remained undetermined for the expanded peripheral T cells.

Baseline, cycle 4 day 1, and cycle 7 day 1 were the blood sampling points. Between the trimmed V and J ends, which lost 4 bases and 8 bases, there was a span of 8 bases. Looked up from germline, CDR1 is SQVTM and CDR2 is ANQGSEA. This CDR3 has 10 amino acids. As to this clone: Its antigen is not known.

This material consisted of CD4+ or CD8+ T cells sorted from blood, taken in a trial of the OX40 agonist ivuxolimab. This TCR came from an adult with an advanced solid tumor such as melanoma, head and neck, liver or kidney cancer. This rearrangement joins TRBV29-1 to TRBJ1-2; D possibly corresponds to TRBD1 (5 bases). The DNA for the CDR3 is TGCAGCGTTGCTGGGGCGGGCTACACCTTC. Translating gives CSVAGAGYTF.